Presented here are 28 T cell receptor beta chains from one specimen sequenced in a study of early T cells in non-severe SARS-CoV-2 infection. TCRdb itself ran the 5' RACE reads through MiXCR, one entry per CDR3 protein. The sample includes under 25,000 distinct CDR3 sequences, about 4.2% of them seen just once. Sequences were obtained from whole blood. The receptors were sampled from an adult who was a healthcare worker with PCR-confirmed SARS-CoV-2 infection or an uninfected control (not recorded which).

This clonotype was seen repeatedly, ten times or more. V is TRBV20-1 and J is TRBJ1-1; a possible D gene is TRBD1 (5 bases). V was cut by 7 bases and J by 1 base, with 19 bases left in between. This CDR3 region has 15 residues. Germline assignment: CDR1 DFQATT and CDR2 SNEGSKA (reference sequence). This CDR3 reads CSGRGSYYQNTEAFF. Here the CDR3 DNA reads TGCAGTGGGAGGGGATCCTACTACCAGAACACTGAAGCTTTCTTT.

In this sample, this clonotype turned up many times. The chain links TRBV15 to TRBJ1-1; 12 bases align to TRBD1. The V and J ends lost 5 bases and 4 bases, in that order; junction bases with no gene match: 2. The CDR3 length is 14 residues. Germline CDR1 is LNHNV and CDR2 is YYDKDF (reference sequence). The CDR3 is CATSRDRGPTEAFF. In nucleotides, the CDR3 is TGTGCCACCAGCCGGGACAGGGGGCCCACTGAAGCTTTCTTT. Supplemented by reference TRBV15 and TRBJ1-1, the full variable domain reads DAMVIQNPRYQVTQFGKPVTLSCSQTLNHNVMYWYQQKSSQAPKLLFHYYDKDFNNEADTPDNFQSRRPNTSFCFLDIRSPGLGDTAMYLCATSRDRGPTEAFFGQGTRLTVV.

This clonotype showed up many times. The chain recombines TRBV13 with TRBJ1-1; 7 nucleotides line up with TRBD1. This CDR3 has 20 residues. V gave up 5 bases and J gave up 1 base; unmatched junction bases: 22. CDR1 PRHDT and CDR2 FYEKMQ come from the germline V gene (reference sequence). The CDR3 reads CASSRRQGRYGRGSNTEAFF. CDR3 DNA sequence: TGTGCCAGCAGCCGACGACAGGGTAGATACGGTAGGGGATCGAACACTGAAGCTTTCTTT.

This chain's CDR3 is CASTLGQGNTEAFF. The CDR3 nucleotides are TGTGCCAGCACCCTCGGACAGGGAAACACTGAAGCTTTCTTT. V gene TRBV12-3 or TRBV12-4 combines with J gene TRBJ1-1, with TRBD1 matching over 8 bases. J gave up 2 bases and V 7 bases, and 6 bases lay outside the gene matches. The CDR3 loop spans 14 amino acids.

This clonotype was recorded many times. The V call is TRBV7-9, the J call TRBJ1-2, with D possibly being TRBD1 (5 bases). Germline V CDR1 and CDR2: SEHNR, FQNEAQ (reference sequence). The CDR3 totals 14 residues. Deletions cut 3 bases from V and 3 bases from J, with 11 bases between. Here the CDR3 DNA reads TGTGCCAGCAGCTTGGCCGGGACGCACTATGGCTACACCTTC. Translation gives CASSLAGTHYGYTF.

This clonotype was picked up many times. This chain uses TRBV20-1 with TRBJ2-7, with a tentative D call TRBD1 (5 bases). Trimming removed 2 bases from V and 0 bases from J, with 11 bases in between. The CDR3 extends over 14 amino acids. Germline lookup yields CDR1 DFQATT and CDR2 SNEGSKA (reference sequence). The CDR3 is CSARNLRGSYEQYF. The CDR3 coding sequence is TGCAGTGCTAGAAATCTAAGGGGCTCCTACGAGCAGTACTTC.

This clonotype showed up many times. This chain uses TRBV4-3 with TRBJ2-3; D gene unclear. From germline, CDR1 is LGHNA and CDR2 YSLEER. Between the trimmed V and J ends, which lost 4 bases and 2 bases, there was a span of 16 bases. The CDR3 covers 16 residues. The CDR3 spells CASSLGPAPFTDTQYF. CDR3 nucleotides: TGCGCCAGCAGCCTAGGCCCGGCCCCCTTCACAGATACGCAGTATTTT.

By share, this clonotype ranks as medium-sized. V is TRBV12-3 or TRBV12-4 and J is TRBJ1-5; possibly TRBD1 for D (5 bases). This CDR3 is built from 15 residues. The V gene lost 5 bases and the J gene lost 7 bases, with 18 bases spanning the gap. As DNA, the CDR3 is TGTGCCAGCAGTGAGCAGGGTTACAACGTCCAGCCCCAGCATTTT. Translated: CASSEQGYNVQPQHF.

This clonotype was detected ten times or more. CDR3 protein: CASSLAYNEQFF. The CDR3 DNA sequence: TGTGCCAGCAGCTTGGCCTACAATGAGCAGTTCTTC. The chain links TRBV27 to TRBJ2-1, with D uncertain. Germline-derived CDR1 and CDR2 are MNHEY and SMNVEV (reference sequence). Trimming pared 6 bases from V and 2 bases from J, leaving 5 bases between. This CDR3 spans 12 amino acids.

At least ten counts were recorded for this clonotype. The chain employs TRBV20-1 and TRBJ2-7, with a tentative D call TRBD1 (5 bases). Germline-derived CDR1 and CDR2 are DFQATT and SNEGSKA (reference sequence). Trimming left V 3 bases short and J 7 bases short, with 16 bases between. The CDR3 is 13 residues long. The CDR3 here is CSASVSGQLEQYF. CDR3 DNA: TGCAGTGCTAGTGTGTCAGGGCAACTTGAGCAGTACTTC.

This clonotype occurred many times. The V call is TRBV18, the J call TRBJ2-7, with D uncertain. The V and J ends lost 6 bases and 0 bases respectively, with 15 bases between them. CDR3 length: 15 amino acids. Germline V gene lookup returns CDR1 KGHSH and CDR2 LQKENI. The CDR3 bases are TGTGCCAGCTCTCGCGAGACGGATAGCTCCTACGAGCAGTACTTC. It encodes CASSRETDSSYEQYF.

This clonotype was counted only a few times. The chain joins TRBV29-1 to TRBJ2-3, with D perhaps assigned TRBD1 or TRBD2 (5 bases each). The CDR3 totals 14 residues. With 3 bases removed from V and 0 bases from J, the gap between germline ends came to 10 bases. Germline-derived CDR1 and CDR2 are SQVTM and ANQGSEA. CDR3 nucleotide sequence: TGCAGCGTTGAGGCAGGGAGTAGCACAGATACGCAGTATTTT. Its translation is CSVEAGSSTDTQYF.

This clonotype was detected many times. The chain joins TRBV7-8 to TRBJ2-7; D is perhaps TRBD2 (5 bases). Germline assignment: CDR1 SGHVS and CDR2 FQNEAQ. This CDR3 contains 13 residues. V dropped 3 bases and J dropped 2 bases, with 8 bases sitting between them. The CDR3 region has the DNA TGTGCCAGCAGCTTCACTAGGACCTACGAGCAGTACTTC. Its translation is CASSFTRTYEQYF.

The chain uses TRBV7-9 and TRBJ1-1; perhaps TRBD1 as D (5 bases). Germline V lookup: CDR1 SEHNR, CDR2 FQNEAQ (reference sequence). The CDR3 spans 15 residues. V lost 5 bases and J lost 0, with 13 bases in between. The CDR3 DNA reads TGTGCCAGCAGCCCCTCCCGACAGATGAACACTGAAGCTTTCTTT. This codes for CASSPSRQMNTEAFF.

This clonotype was counted at least ten times. V usage is TRBV27 and J usage is TRBJ2-3; D gene ambiguous. This CDR3 is 14 amino acids long. Germline CDR1 and CDR2: MNHEY and SMNVEV (reference sequence). V shed 2 bases and J shed 3 bases, with 9 bases lying between them. CDR3 coding DNA: TGTGCCAGCAGTTTAGGACGGTGGACAGATACGCAGTATTTT. Its translation: CASSLGRWTDTQYF.

This clonotype was found many times. V is TRBV20-1 and J is TRBJ1-1; D not resolved. In germline, CDR1 is DFQATT, CDR2 SNEGSKA (reference sequence). The CDR3 has 14 residues. V gave up 3 bases and J gave up 6 bases, with 17 bases separating them. The CDR3 loop is CSASKWVVGAEAFF. DNA for the CDR3: TGCAGTGCTAGTAAATGGGTGGTCGGCGCTGAAGCTTTCTTT.

This clonotype was found many times. The J gene is TRBJ2-7, the V gene TRBV5-1; D uncertain. V dropped 0 bases and J dropped 3 bases, with 7 bases sitting between them. This CDR3 region has 13 residues. The germline V gene encodes CDR1 SGHRS and CDR2 YFSETQ. CDR3 amino acids: CASSLVDGYEQYF. The CDR3 DNA follows: TGCGCCAGCAGCTTGGTCGACGGCTACGAGCAGTACTTC.

This clonotype was seen ten or more times. This chain connects TRBV6-2 or TRBV6-3 to TRBJ2-7; D unresolved. This CDR3 has 11 residues. Trimming removed 5 bases from V and 6 bases from J, with 8 bases in between. Germline V CDR1 and CDR2: MNHEY, SVGEGT. CDR3 nucleotides: TGTGCCAGCAGTCCCGGTCGCGAGCAGTACTTC. Its translation: CASSPGREQYF.

This clonotype has just a few counts. This chain joins TRBV3-1 and TRBJ2-3; TRBD2 aligns across 8 bases. CDR3 length equals 15 residues. Germline V gene sequence: CDR1 LGHDT, CDR2 YNNKEL (reference sequence). V was pared by 5 bases and J by 6 bases, with 10 bases of the junction left unmatched. CDR3 loop: CASSTGSGNGDTQYF. For the CDR3, the DNA is TGTGCCAGCAGCACTGGTAGCGGGAATGGGGATACGCAGTATTTT.

In this sample, this clonotype turned up many times. The chain carries TRBV20-1 and TRBJ2-5; D is perhaps TRBD2 (6 bases). The V end was cut by 3 bases, the J end by 4 bases, with 27 bases between. The germline V gene has CDR1 DFQATT and CDR2 SNEGSKA (reference sequence). CDR3 length: 18 residues. The CDR3: CSASVPPPGPLGGETQYF. The DNA of the CDR3 is TGCAGTGCTAGTGTCCCCCCGCCCGGCCCGCTCGGGGGAGAGACCCAGTACTTC.

This clonotype was seen at least ten times. The chain has TRBV5-1 and TRBJ1-2, with D tentatively TRBD1 (6 bases). The CDR3 length is 15 residues. V was pared by 0 bases and J by 7 bases, with 16 bases between. The germline V gene has CDR1 SGHRS and CDR2 YFSETQ. CDR3 DNA sequence: TGCGCCAGCAGCTTGGAGGGGGGAGACGGTTTTGGCTACACCTTC. Translated: CASSLEGGDGFGYTF.

In its sample, this clonotype was seen a few times. In DNA form, the CDR3 reads TGCAGTGCTAGCGAGAACAGGGCTGTCGCTGAAGCTTTCTTT. The encoded protein is CSASENRAVAEAFF. This sequence joins TRBV20-1 and TRBJ1-1; TRBD1 is a possible D gene (6 bases). The CDR3 is made up of 14 amino acids. Germline V CDR1 and CDR2: DFQATT, SNEGSKA (reference sequence). The germline V and J ends were trimmed by 3 bases and 6 bases, with 17 bases remaining between them.

This clonotype was observed at least ten times. The chain has TRBV24-1 and TRBJ1-2; the D is unclear. The germline gives CDR1 KGHDR, CDR2 SFDVKD. Trimming took off 4 bases at V and 0 bases at J, with 11 bases between the two ends. CDR3 length: 15 amino acids. The CDR3 reads CATSDPRVSNYGYTF. DNA for the CDR3: TGTGCCACCAGTGACCCTAGAGTTTCTAACTATGGCTACACCTTC.

There are many counts of this clonotype. The V and J genes are TRBV23-1 and TRBJ2-6; D unclear. TRBV23-1 is annotated as an ORF whose role is uncertain. This CDR3 comprises 13 residues. V was shortened by 6 bases and J by 2 bases, with 5 bases between the two germline ends. The CDR3 DNA reads as TGCGCCAGCAGGATAACTGGGGCCAACGTCCTGACTTTC. Its protein is CASRITGANVLTF.

At least ten counts were recorded for this clonotype. The rearrangement joins TRBV18 to TRBJ1-1, with 7 bases fitting TRBD1. V gave up 3 bases and J gave up 5 bases; unmatched junction bases: 9. The germline CDR1 and CDR2 sequences are KGHSH and LQKENI. The CDR3 totals 15 residues. The DNA of the CDR3 is TGTGCCAGCTCACCCAGGGGGGACCTCATGACTGAAGCTTTCTTT. It encodes CASSPRGDLMTEAFF. The whole variable domain, filled in from reference TRBV18 and TRBJ1-1, reads NAGVMQNPRHLVRRRGQEARLRCSPMKGHSHVYWYRQLPEEGLKFMVYLQKENIIDESGMPKERFSAEFPKEGPSILRIQQVVRGDSAAYFCASSPRGDLMTEAFFGQGTRLTVV.

This clonotype was observed many times. The rearrangement links TRBV25-1 to TRBJ1-2; the D gene is possibly TRBD1 (5 bases). Germline V gene data show CDR1 as MGHDK and CDR2 as SYGVNS. V gave up 2 bases and J gave up 3 bases, with 7 bases separating them. This CDR3 spans 13 amino acids. CDR3 nucleotide sequence: TGTGCCAGCAGTGAACGGGGGGACTATGGCTACACCTTC. This translates into CASSERGDYGYTF.

A word on this clonotype: A clone one base away is much larger, so this may be a read error. The final CDR3 position lacks the conserved phenylalanine or tryptophan, pointing to a likely read error. The chain is built from TRBV29-1 and TRBJ2-7; TRBD2 agrees at 13 bases. The CDR3 contains 13 residues. CDR1 and CDR2 from the germline V gene are SQVTM and ANQGSEA. Losses at the gene ends were 4 bases for V and 4 bases for J; bases not matched to a gene: 1. The CDR3 sequence is CSVGTSGGYEQYL. The CDR3 DNA sequence: TGCAGCGTTGGGACTAGCGGGGGTTACGAGCAGTACTTA.

This clonotype was observed many times. The J gene is TRBJ2-2, the V gene TRBV7-3; D is unresolved. Trimming removed 1 base from V and 7 bases from J, with 7 bases in between. The germline V gene encodes CDR1 SGHTA and CDR2 FQGTGA. CDR3 length: 13 residues. Here the CDR3 reads CASSLNARGELFF. In nucleotides, the CDR3 is TGTGCCAGCAGCTTAAATGCTCGCGGGGAGCTGTTTTTT.